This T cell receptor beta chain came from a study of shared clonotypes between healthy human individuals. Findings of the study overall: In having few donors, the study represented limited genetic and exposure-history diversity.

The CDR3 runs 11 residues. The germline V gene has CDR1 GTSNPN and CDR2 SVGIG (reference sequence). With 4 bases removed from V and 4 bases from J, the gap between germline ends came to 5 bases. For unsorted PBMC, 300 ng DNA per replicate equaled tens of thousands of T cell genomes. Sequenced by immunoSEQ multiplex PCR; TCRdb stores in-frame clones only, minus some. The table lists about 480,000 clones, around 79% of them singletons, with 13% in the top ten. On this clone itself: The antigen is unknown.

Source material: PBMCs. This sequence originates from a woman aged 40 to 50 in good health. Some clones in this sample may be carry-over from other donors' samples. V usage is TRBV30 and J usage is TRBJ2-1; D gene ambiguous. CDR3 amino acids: CAWKLYNEQFF. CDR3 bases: TGTGCCTGGAAATTATACAATGAGCAGTTCTTC.